This T cell receptor beta chain was found in a study of vaccination and CD4 T cells after COVID-19. Sample treatment: roughly 11-day PBMC culture with coronavirus spike peptide pools or control peptides (ViraFEST assay). Sequencing of the DNA from cultured CD4+ T cells was carried out with the Oncomine TCR Beta short-read assay. TCRdb independently ran MiXCR on the PCR reads; one entry per CDR3 protein. The sample has 9,500 to 15,000 distinct CDR3 sequences, roughly 55% seen once. With regard to this clonotype: What it recognizes is unknown. One junction end disagrees with the germline gene, perhaps due to a read error.

Germline CDR1 and CDR2: SEHNR and FQNEAQ (reference sequence). The CDR3 has 12 amino acids. V and J are TRBV7-9 and TRBJ2-3; maybe TRBD2 (5 bases). Sequences were obtained from CD4+ T cells from blood, cultured in vitro. The TCR was taken from a human donor who had recovered from COVID-19. Here the CDR3 reads CASSLAGNTQYF. The CDR3 DNA sequence: TGTGCCAGCAGCCTAGCCGGAAATACGCAGTATTTT.